What follows are 6 T cell receptor beta chains derived from one specimen sequenced in a study of cytomegalovirus exposure and HLA in healthy donors. Use of 60 Vbeta and 13 Jbeta primers characterized the PCR. Some clones are missing from TCRdb's copy, which holds only in-frame ones; the method was immunoSEQ multiplex PCR. The profile covers fewer than 200,000 clones, with more than 60% appearing a single time and less than 2.5% taken by the ten largest. Material for sequencing was PBMCs. Receptors were obtained from a human donor in good health.

The rearrangement joins TRBV19 to TRBJ2-5; 16 bases map to TRBD2. This CDR3 is built from 16 residues. V lost 5 bases and J lost 5; bases outside the gene matches: 5. CDR1 is LNHDA and CDR2 is SQIVND in the germline V gene (reference sequence). The CDR3 sequence: CASSGTSGGAGETQYF. In DNA form, the CDR3 reads TGTGCCAGTAGTGGGACTAGCGGGGGGGCGGGTGAGACCCAGTACTTC.

The rearrangement joins TRBV4-1 to TRBJ1-2; possible D gene TRBD1, 6 bases. Trimming left V 1 base short and J 4 bases short, with 13 bases between. Per the germline V gene, CDR1 is MGHRA and CDR2 is YSYEKL. This CDR3 contains 15 residues. The CDR3 sequence: CASSQGTGTAYGYTF. In nucleotides, the CDR3 is TGCGCCAGCAGCCAAGGAACAGGGACGGCCTATGGCTACACCTTC.

This clone was seen only a few times. CDR3 region: CAWSMRGGETQYF. Written as DNA, the CDR3 is TGTGCCTGGAGCATGAGGGGGGGGGAGACCCAGTACTTC. The chain is built from TRBV30 and TRBJ2-5; tentatively, D is TRBD2 (7 bases). V lost 3 bases to trimming and J lost 5 bases, with 13 bases between them. CDR3 length: 13 amino acids. Germline V gives CDR1 GTSNPN, CDR2 SVGIG (reference sequence).

V is TRBV6-1 and J is TRBJ2-1; maybe TRBD1 (5 bases). Germline CDR1 reads MNHNS; CDR2 reads SASEGT. This CDR3 spans 15 amino acids. V lost 5 bases to trimming and J lost 2 bases, with 13 bases between them. CDR3 loop: CASSQQVATYNEQFF. The CDR3 DNA is TGTGCCAGCAGTCAACAGGTTGCTACCTACAATGAGCAGTTCTTC.

This chain uses TRBV2 with TRBJ1-5, with 8 bases lining up with TRBD1. Germline V CDR1 and CDR2: SNHLY, FYNNEI. This CDR3 contains 17 residues. V dropped 4 bases and J dropped 0; count of bases not matched to a gene: 8. The CDR3 DNA sequence: TGTGCCAGCAGTGTAGACAGGGGTTCGGATAGCAATCAGCCCCAGCATTTT. Protein: CASSVDRGSDSNQPQHF.

This chain links TRBV27 with TRBJ1-1, with no clear D. The CDR3 is 13 amino acids. Germline CDR1 and CDR2: MNHEY and SMNVEV (reference sequence). V was trimmed by 7 bases and J by 7 bases, leaving 16 bases between them. The chain's CDR3 is CASNAGPFSEAFF. The CDR3 DNA reads as TGTGCCAGCAATGCCGGTCCTTTTAGTGAAGCTTTCTTT.